Below are 10 T cell receptor beta chains sequenced from a single sample in a study of beta chain features in type 1 diabetes. Study-level findings and limits: Significant though moderate, a shortening of TCRB CDR3s appeared in all four CD4+ subsets of Type 1 diabetes patients.

Reverse transcribing all isolated RNA meant expressed TCRB transcripts were sequenced. The protocol was immunoSEQ multiplex PCR, while the TCRdb copy is restricted to in-frame clones and leaves out a portion. The top ten hold roughly 0.013% of the sample, which has 250,000 to 300,000 clones, around 25% seen once. These receptors' antigens are unknown. Sequencing was carried out using naive CD4+ T cells from blood. Every receptor here comes from a woman aged 25 to 39 with type 1 diabetes.

The genes are TRBV7-8 and TRBJ2-7, with no clear D. The CDR3 covers 13 residues. Germline V gene lookup returns CDR1 SGHVS and CDR2 FQNEAQ. The V gene lost 2 bases and the J gene lost 5 bases, with 10 bases spanning the gap. The CDR3 bases are TGTGCCAGCAGCTTAAACAAGCGCGACGAGCAGTACTTC. Encoded protein: CASSLNKRDEQYF. The full variable domain, in which reference TRBV7-8 and TRBJ2-7 provide the parts outside the CDR3, is GAGVSQSPRYKVAKRGQDVALRCDPISGHVSLFWYQQALGQGPEFLTYFQNEAQLDKSGLPSDRFFAERPEGSVSTLKIQRTQQEDSAVYLCASSLNKRDEQYFGPGTRLTVT.

The DNA of the CDR3 is TGTGCCAGCAGCCTTCGACTAGCGGGAGGTGAGCAGTTCTTC. Its protein product is CASSLRLAGGEQFF. The chain couples TRBV13 to TRBJ2-1, with 13 positions matching TRBD2. The germline CDR1 and CDR2 sequences are PRHDT and FYEKMQ (reference sequence). The CDR3 length is 14 residues. J was trimmed by 9 bases and V by 5 bases; bases with no gene match: 4.

There are a few counts of this clone. The chain links TRBV4-1 to TRBJ2-1, with D possibly being TRBD2 (6 bases). This CDR3 has 16 residues. Germline V gene lookup returns CDR1 MGHRA and CDR2 YSYEKL. V gave up 4 bases and J gave up 2 bases, with 15 bases separating them. The CDR3 DNA sequence: TGCGCCAGCAGCCCTGTCGGAGGGAGCCCCTACAATGAGCAGTTCTTC. Protein sequence: CASSPVGGSPYNEQFF.

This clone occurred a few times. Its ends do not fully match the called genes, so a read error is possible. The chain carries TRBV10-3 and TRBJ2-7, with D perhaps matching TRBD2 (5 bases). Germline lookup yields CDR1 ENHRY and CDR2 SYGVKD. This CDR3 spans 12 amino acids. In DNA form, the CDR3 reads TGTGCCATCGGTGAGGATCGAGGGCAGCAGTACTTC. It yields the protein CAIGEDRGQQYF.

V is TRBV25-1 and J is TRBJ2-5; D perhaps matches TRBD2 (5 bases). Germline CDR1 reads MGHDK; CDR2 reads SYGVNS. The V and J ends lost 1 base and 2 bases respectively, with 11 bases between them. This CDR3 contains 15 residues. In DNA, the CDR3 is TGTGCCAGCAGTGAATTCAGAGCGGCTCAAGAGACCCAGTACTTC. Residues: CASSEFRAAQETQYF.

The chain is built from TRBV4-1 and TRBJ2-1; maybe TRBD2 (6 bases). The germline V and J ends were trimmed by 1 base and 4 bases, with 17 bases remaining between them. Germline loops: CDR1 MGHRA, CDR2 YSYEKL. The CDR3 runs 17 residues. The chain's CDR3 is CASSQVPPGVIYNEQFF. CDR3 DNA: TGCGCCAGCAGCCAAGTCCCTCCGGGAGTAATATACAATGAGCAGTTCTTC.

This clone turned up a few times. The chain is built from TRBV7-2 and TRBJ2-6; 8 bases match TRBD1. CDR1 SGHTA and CDR2 FQGNSA come from the germline V gene. Germline trimming cut 5 bases from V and 4 bases from J; bases unmatched to any gene: 10. This CDR3 spans 17 amino acids. CDR3 coding DNA: TGTGCCAGCAGCCCCCCGACAGGGGTTGGCGGGGCCAACGTCCTGACTTTC. This encodes CASSPPTGVGGANVLTF.

Notes on this clone: This same CDR3 is encoded by further DNA sequences in the sample. The genes are TRBV19 and TRBJ2-5; 8 bases fit TRBD2. Germline V gene lookup returns CDR1 LNHDA and CDR2 SQIVND (reference sequence). The CDR3 spans 14 residues. With 3 bases clipped from V and 4 bases from J, the junction kept 4 bases outside the gene matches. In DNA, the CDR3 is TGTGCCAGTAGTATTCGGCTAGCGGGAGAGACCCAGTACTTC. Translated: CASSIRLAGETQYF.

J is TRBJ2-5 and V is TRBV28; perhaps TRBD2 as D (6 bases). CDR3 size: 13 residues. Germline CDR1 and CDR2: MDHEN and SYDVKM. V was trimmed by 6 bases and J by 5 bases, leaving 13 bases between them. CDR3 DNA: TGTGCCAGCAGGGAGGGACCTCGGGAGACCCAGTACTTC. This codes for CASREGPRETQYF.

This clone was seen a few times. The chain combines TRBV2 with TRBJ2-3, with D maybe TRBD2 (6 bases). CDR3 size: 11 residues. Germline V lookup: CDR1 SNHLY, CDR2 FYNNEI. Trimming stripped 6 bases from V and 6 bases from J, with 7 bases between. The CDR3 DNA follows: TGTGCCAGCAGACTAGCTGATACGCAGTATTTT. Translation gives CASRLADTQYF. The full variable domain, completed using reference TRBV2 and TRBJ2-3, is EPEVTQTPSHQVTQMGQEVILRCVPISNHLYFYWYRQILGQKVEFLVSFYNNEISEKSEIFDDQFSVERPDGSNFTLKIRSTKLEDSAMYFCASRLADTQYFGPGTRLTVL.